These T cell receptor beta chains were read from a single sample in a study of radiation and T cells in renal cell carcinoma. Clones were read by immunoSEQ multiplex PCR, and TCRdb kept only the in-frame ones, dropping some. There are approximately 51,000 clones in the sample; approximately 83% occur only once, and under 35% lies in the top ten. The sequencing used blood, collected from a patient whose treatment included radiotherapy and nephrectomy. The receptors were sampled from a woman aged 70-85 years with renal cell carcinoma. Each CDR3 is given with its conserved first and last residue. The order of the fields is D gene, clone size, V gene, J gene, CDR3 length, CDR3 protein, CDR3 DNA. The D gene is left open where the match is weak. Clone size appears in some rows only: once, few, many, or a class for an expanded clone.

d_call: -; clone_size: few; v_call: TRBV6-1; j_call: TRBJ1-5; cdr3_length: 13; cdr3_aa: CASREPGSQPQHF; cdr3_nt: TGTGCCAGCAGAGAACCTGGGTCACAGCCCCAGCATTTT
d_call: -; clone_size: few; v_call: TRBV7-9; j_call: TRBJ2-5; cdr3_length: 14; cdr3_aa: CASSQDTFQETQYF; cdr3_nt: TGTGCCAGCAGCCAAGACACGTTCCAAGAGACCCAGTACTTC
d_call: -; clone_size: -; v_call: TRBV1; j_call: TRBJ2-7; cdr3_length: 22; cdr3_aa: CTSSQDVNSGRLGEGSSYEQYF; cdr3_nt: TGCACCAGCAGCCAAGATGTAAATAGCGGGAGATTGGGCGAGGGGTCCTCCTACGAGCAGTACTTC
d_call: -; clone_size: -; v_call: TRBV4-1; j_call: TRBJ2-5; cdr3_length: 12; cdr3_aa: CASGGPHETQYF; cdr3_nt: TGCGCCAGCGGGGGGCCCCACGAGACCCAGTACTTC
d_call: -; clone_size: -; v_call: TRBV5-6; j_call: TRBJ1-4; cdr3_length: 15; cdr3_aa: CASSAAGGTNEKLFF; cdr3_nt: TGTGCCAGCAGCGCGGCGGGGGGTACTAATGAAAAACTGTTTTTT
d_call: -; clone_size: -; v_call: TRBV6-1; j_call: TRBJ1-1; cdr3_length: 15; cdr3_aa: CASSVRKGGYTEAFF; cdr3_nt: TGTGCCAGCAGTGTTCGAAAGGGGGGGTACACTGAAGCTTTCTTT
d_call: TRBD2; clone_size: -; v_call: TRBV9; j_call: TRBJ2-1; cdr3_length: 16; cdr3_aa: CASSVLGLASSYEQFF; cdr3_nt: TGTGCCAGCAGCGTACTGGGACTAGCGAGTTCCTATGAGCAGTTCTTC
d_call: -; clone_size: -; v_call: TRBV7-8; j_call: TRBJ2-3; cdr3_length: 14; cdr3_aa: CASSLEEDTDTQYF; cdr3_nt: TGTGCCAGCAGCTTAGAGGAAGACACAGATACGCAGTATTTT
d_call: -; clone_size: -; v_call: TRBV11-2; j_call: TRBJ2-3; cdr3_length: 12; cdr3_aa: CASTPSTDTQYF; cdr3_nt: TGTGCCAGCACCCCGTCCACAGATACGCAGTATTTT
d_call: -; clone_size: -; v_call: TRBV6-5; j_call: TRBJ2-1; cdr3_length: 15; cdr3_aa: CASSYGGSSYNEQFF; cdr3_nt: TGTGCCAGCAGTTACGGGGGGAGCTCCTACAATGAGCAGTTCTTC
d_call: TRBD1; clone_size: -; v_call: TRBV5-8; j_call: TRBJ2-7; cdr3_length: 17; cdr3_aa: CASSLPRGQGKTYEQYF; cdr3_nt: TGTGCCAGCAGCCTACCCAGGGGGCAGGGAAAGACATACGAGCAGTACTTC
d_call: TRBD1; clone_size: -; v_call: TRBV5-1; j_call: TRBJ1-5; cdr3_length: 15; cdr3_aa: CASSLETGGNQPQHF; cdr3_nt: TGCGCCAGCAGCCTAGAGACAGGGGGCAATCAGCCCCAGCATTTT
d_call: -; clone_size: -; v_call: TRBV5-1; j_call: TRBJ1-2; cdr3_length: 12; cdr3_aa: CASSLQGSGYTF; cdr3_nt: TGCGCCAGCAGCTTACAGGGTTCTGGCTACACCTTC
d_call: TRBD1; clone_size: -; v_call: TRBV29-1; j_call: TRBJ2-5; cdr3_length: 12; cdr3_aa: CSVGQGEETQYF; cdr3_nt: TGCAGCGTTGGACAGGGAGAAGAGACCCAGTACTTC
d_call: -; clone_size: few; v_call: TRBV7-2; j_call: TRBJ1-5; cdr3_length: 14; cdr3_aa: CASSLGDRFQPQHF; cdr3_nt: TGTGCCAGCAGCTTAGGCGATAGATTTCAGCCCCAGCATTTT
d_call: TRBD2; clone_size: -; v_call: TRBV11-2; j_call: TRBJ2-5; cdr3_length: 14; cdr3_aa: CASSRGLARETQYF; cdr3_nt: TGTGCCAGCAGCCGAGGACTAGCGAGGGAGACCCAGTACTTC
d_call: -; clone_size: -; v_call: TRBV6-5; j_call: TRBJ2-7; cdr3_length: 16; cdr3_aa: CASSYSWGQGVDVQYF; cdr3_nt: TGTGCCAGCAGTTACTCATGGGGACAAGGCGTGGACGTGCAGTACTTC
d_call: -; clone_size: -; v_call: TRBV7-3; j_call: TRBJ2-2; cdr3_length: 14; cdr3_aa: CASSFGTDTGELFF; cdr3_nt: TGTGCCAGCAGCTTCGGGACGGACACCGGGGAGCTGTTTTTT